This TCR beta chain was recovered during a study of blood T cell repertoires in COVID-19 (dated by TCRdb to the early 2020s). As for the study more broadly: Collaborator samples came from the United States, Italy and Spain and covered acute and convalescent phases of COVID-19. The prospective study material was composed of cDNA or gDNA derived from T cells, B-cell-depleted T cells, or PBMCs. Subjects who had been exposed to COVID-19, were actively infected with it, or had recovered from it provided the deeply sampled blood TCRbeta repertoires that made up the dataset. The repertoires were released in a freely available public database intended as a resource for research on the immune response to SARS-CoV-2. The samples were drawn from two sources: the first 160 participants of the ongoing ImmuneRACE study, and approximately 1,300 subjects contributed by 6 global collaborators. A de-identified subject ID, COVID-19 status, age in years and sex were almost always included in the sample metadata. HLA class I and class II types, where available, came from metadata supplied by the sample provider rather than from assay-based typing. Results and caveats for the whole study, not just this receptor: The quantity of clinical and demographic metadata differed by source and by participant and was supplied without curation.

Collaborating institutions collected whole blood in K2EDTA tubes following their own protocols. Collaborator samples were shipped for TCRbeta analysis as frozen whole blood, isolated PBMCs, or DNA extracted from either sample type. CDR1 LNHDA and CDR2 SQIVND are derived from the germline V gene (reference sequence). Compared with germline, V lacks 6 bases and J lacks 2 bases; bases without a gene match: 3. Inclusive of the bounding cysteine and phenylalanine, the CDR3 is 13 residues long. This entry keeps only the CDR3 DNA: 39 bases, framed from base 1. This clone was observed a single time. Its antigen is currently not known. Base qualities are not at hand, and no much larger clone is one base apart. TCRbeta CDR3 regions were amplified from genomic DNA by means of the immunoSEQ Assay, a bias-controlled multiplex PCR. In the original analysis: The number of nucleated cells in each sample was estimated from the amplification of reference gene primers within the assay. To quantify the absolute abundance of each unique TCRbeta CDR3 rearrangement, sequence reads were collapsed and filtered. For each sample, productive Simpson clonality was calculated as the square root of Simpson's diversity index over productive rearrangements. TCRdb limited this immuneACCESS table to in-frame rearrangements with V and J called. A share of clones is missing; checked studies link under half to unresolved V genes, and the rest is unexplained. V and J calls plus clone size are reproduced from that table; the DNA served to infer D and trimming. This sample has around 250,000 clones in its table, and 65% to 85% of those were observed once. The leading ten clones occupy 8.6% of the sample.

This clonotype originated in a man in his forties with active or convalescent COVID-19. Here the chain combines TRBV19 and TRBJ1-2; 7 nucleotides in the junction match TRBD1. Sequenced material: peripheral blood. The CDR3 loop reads CASSQTGNYGYTF. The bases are TGTGCCAGTAGCCAGACAGGGAACTATGGCTACACCTTC. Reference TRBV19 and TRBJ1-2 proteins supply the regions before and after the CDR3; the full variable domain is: DGGITQSPKYLFRKEGQNVTLSCEQNLNHDAMYWYRQDPGQGLRLIYYSQIVNDFQKGDIAEGYSVSREKKESFPLTVTSAQKNPTAFYLCASSQTGNYGYTFGSGTRLTVV.